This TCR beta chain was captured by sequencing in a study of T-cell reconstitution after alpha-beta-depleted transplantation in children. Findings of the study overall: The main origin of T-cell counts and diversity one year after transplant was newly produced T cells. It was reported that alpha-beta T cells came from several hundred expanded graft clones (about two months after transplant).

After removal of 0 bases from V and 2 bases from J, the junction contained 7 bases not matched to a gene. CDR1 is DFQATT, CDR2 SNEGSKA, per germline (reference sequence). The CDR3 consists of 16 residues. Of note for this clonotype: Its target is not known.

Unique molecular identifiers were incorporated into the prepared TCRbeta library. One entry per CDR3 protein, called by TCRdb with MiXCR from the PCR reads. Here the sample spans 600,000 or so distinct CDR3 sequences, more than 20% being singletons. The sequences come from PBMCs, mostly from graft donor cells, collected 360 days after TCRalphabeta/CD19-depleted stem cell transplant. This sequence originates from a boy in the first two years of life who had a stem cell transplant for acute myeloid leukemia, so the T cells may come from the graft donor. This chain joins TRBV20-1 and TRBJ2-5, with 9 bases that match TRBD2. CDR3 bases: TGCAGTGCTAGAGACCCTAGCGGGGTCTTACAAGAGACCCAGTACTTC. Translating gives CSARDPSGVLQETQYF.